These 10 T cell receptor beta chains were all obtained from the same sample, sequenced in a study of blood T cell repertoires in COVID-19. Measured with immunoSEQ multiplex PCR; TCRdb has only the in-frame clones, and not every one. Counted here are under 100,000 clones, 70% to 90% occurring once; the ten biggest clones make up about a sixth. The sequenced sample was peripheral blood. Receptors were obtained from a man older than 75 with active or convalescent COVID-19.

The CDR3 here is CASSYPNPGGRPEAFF. CDR3 coding DNA: TGTGCCAGCAGTTACCCCAATCCGGGGGGGAGGCCTGAAGCTTTCTTT. V is TRBV6-5 and J is TRBJ1-1, with a tentative D call TRBD1 (5 bases). Germline V gene data show CDR1 as MNHEY and CDR2 as SVGAGI. The V end lost 2 bases, the J end lost 6 bases, and 19 bases lay between the germline ends. CDR3 length: 16 amino acids.

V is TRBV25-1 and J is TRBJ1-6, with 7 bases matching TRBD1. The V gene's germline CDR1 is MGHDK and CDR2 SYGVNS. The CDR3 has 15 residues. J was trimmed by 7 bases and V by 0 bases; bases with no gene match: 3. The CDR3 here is CASSEYRGDNSPLHF. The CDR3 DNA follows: TGTGCCAGCAGTGAATACAGGGGGGACAATTCACCCCTCCACTTT.

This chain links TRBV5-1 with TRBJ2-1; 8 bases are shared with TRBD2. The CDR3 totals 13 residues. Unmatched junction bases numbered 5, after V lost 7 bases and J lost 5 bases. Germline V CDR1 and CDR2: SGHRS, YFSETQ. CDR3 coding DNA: TGCGCCAGCTCCGGGGGGGGGAACAATGAGCAGTTCTTC. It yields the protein CASSGGGNNEQFF.

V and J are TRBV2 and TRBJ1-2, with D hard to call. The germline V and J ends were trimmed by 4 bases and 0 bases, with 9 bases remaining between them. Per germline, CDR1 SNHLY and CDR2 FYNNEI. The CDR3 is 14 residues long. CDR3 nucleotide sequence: TGTGCCAGCAGTGTTCAGAATTCTAACTATGGCTACACCTTC. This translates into CASSVQNSNYGYTF.

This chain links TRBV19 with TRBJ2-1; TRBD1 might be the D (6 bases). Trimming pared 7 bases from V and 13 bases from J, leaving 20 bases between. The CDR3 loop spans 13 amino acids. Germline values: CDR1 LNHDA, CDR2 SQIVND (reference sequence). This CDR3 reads CASNTQTGTDQFF. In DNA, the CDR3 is TGTGCCAGTAATACCCAAACAGGGACCGATCAGTTCTTC.

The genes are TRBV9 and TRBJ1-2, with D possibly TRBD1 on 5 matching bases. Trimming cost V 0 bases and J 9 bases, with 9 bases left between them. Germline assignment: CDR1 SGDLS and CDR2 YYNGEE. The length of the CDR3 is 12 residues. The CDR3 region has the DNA TGTGCCAGCAGCGTAGAAAGGGGTAGCTACACCTTC. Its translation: CASSVERGSYTF.

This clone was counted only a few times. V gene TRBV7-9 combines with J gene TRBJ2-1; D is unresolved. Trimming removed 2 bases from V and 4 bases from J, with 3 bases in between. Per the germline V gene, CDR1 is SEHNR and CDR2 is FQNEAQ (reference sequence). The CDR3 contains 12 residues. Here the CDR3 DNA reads TGTGCCAGCAGCTTATCATACAATGAGCAGTTCTTC. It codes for CASSLSYNEQFF.

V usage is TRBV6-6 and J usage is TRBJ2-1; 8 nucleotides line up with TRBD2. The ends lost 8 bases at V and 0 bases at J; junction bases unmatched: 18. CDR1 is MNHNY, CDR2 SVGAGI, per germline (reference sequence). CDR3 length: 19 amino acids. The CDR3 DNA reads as TGTGCCAGCGTTCGATCGGGACTAGGCACGATATTCTCCTACAATGAGCAGTTCTTC. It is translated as CASVRSGLGTIFSYNEQFF.

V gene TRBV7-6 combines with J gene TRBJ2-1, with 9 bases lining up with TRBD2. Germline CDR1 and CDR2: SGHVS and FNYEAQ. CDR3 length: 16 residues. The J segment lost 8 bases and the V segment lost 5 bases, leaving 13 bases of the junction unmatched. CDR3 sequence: CASSTGGSGSKYEQFF. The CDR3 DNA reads TGTGCCAGCAGCACGGGGGGTAGCGGGAGCAAGTATGAGCAGTTCTTC.

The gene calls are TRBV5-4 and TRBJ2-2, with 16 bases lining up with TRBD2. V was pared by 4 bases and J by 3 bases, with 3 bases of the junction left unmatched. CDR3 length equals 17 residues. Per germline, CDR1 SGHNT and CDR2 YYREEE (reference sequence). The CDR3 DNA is TGTGCCAGCAGCCGCGGGACTAGCGGGAGGGACACCGGGGAGCTGTTTTTT. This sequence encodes CASSRGTSGRDTGELFF.